This record looks at one T cell receptor beta chain sequence and its context. What it binds is unknown. Preparation of the TCRbeta library was carried out with unique molecular identifiers. TCRdb fed the PCR reads into MiXCR, producing one record per CDR3 protein. Of several thousand distinct CDR3 sequences in the sample, approximately 31% were seen once. The data belong to a study of T-cell reconstitution after alpha-beta-depleted transplantation in children. Study outcomes and limitations: High day-60 TCRbeta diversity in some patients came from surviving recipient T cells and thymic progenitors. Most T-cell counts and diversity one year after the transplant came from T cells that were newly produced. About two months after transplant, alpha-beta T cells reportedly came from several hundred expanded graft clones.

Sequencing used peripheral blood, obtained 60 days after TCRalphabeta/CD19-depleted stem cell transplant. The sequence came from a boy under two years old who had a stem cell transplant for SCID, so the T cells may come from the graft donor.

Here the CDR3 DNA reads TGTGCCATCCAACAGGGACAGAACACCGGGGAGCTGTTTTTT. Translating it yields CAIQQGQNTGELFF. The chain carries TRBV10-3 and TRBJ2-2, with D possibly matching TRBD1 (6 bases). The CDR3 totals 14 residues. The V and J ends lost 8 bases and 1 base respectively, with 11 bases between them. CDR1 and CDR2 (germline): ENHRY, SYGVKD.